Sequencing of this TCR beta chain was carried out in a study of T cell changes during pregnancy in multiple sclerosis. Measured with immunoSEQ multiplex PCR; TCRdb has only the in-frame clones, and not every one. The profile shows over 55,000 clones, around 92% of them singletons. Per the germline V gene, CDR1 is SGDLS and CDR2 is YYNGEE. The CDR3 loop spans 14 amino acids. V was cut by 3 bases and J by 4 bases, with 14 bases left in between. This receptor was identified in a female donor in good health, enrolled as a control in a pregnancy study. The chain recombines TRBV9 with TRBJ2-7; D possibly corresponds to TRBD2 (8 bases). Sequencing was performed on CD8+ T cells from peripheral blood mononuclear cells, taken in the third trimester of pregnancy. CDR3 nucleotides: TGTGCCAGCAGCGCGGGGGGGACAGAATACGAGCAGTACTTC. Protein sequence: CASSAGGTEYEQYF.